This T cell receptor (beta chain) emerged from a study of regulatory T cells in long-lasting Graves disease. Looking at the study overall: Graves' patients (newly diagnosed) had been on antithyroid drugs under 3 months.

Time point of the sample: newly diagnosed GD, antithyroid drugs for less than 3 months. With RNA extracted from PBMCs as input, the TCR library was made. Germline loops: CDR1 KGHSH, CDR2 LQKENI. J gave up 9 bases and V 2 bases, and 8 bases lay outside the gene matches. The CDR3 loop spans 15 amino acids. Regarding the study as a whole: Comparison showed that persistent patients shared more public clonotypes (over 2,500) than new patients (approximately 930). Persistent cases favored TRBV28, TRBJ1-2 and TRBJ2-5.

Libraries of TCR beta came from iRepertoire HTBI primers plus Arm-PCR of CDR3 regions. Original processing notes: Identification of gene segments yielded around 64 TRBV and about 14 TRBJ across samples. TCRdb analysed the multiplex PCR reads with MiXCR anew, one entry per CDR3 protein. The V and J calls and clone size are TCRdb's, not the authors'. Of 200,000 to 250,000 distinct CDR3 sequences detected, 20% to 25% appear once; the ten largest clones hold about 15%. Many counts were recorded for this clonotype. As yet, its antigen is unknown. The sequence was obtained from a female donor with Graves disease. This specimen consisted of peripheral blood mononuclear cells (PBMCs), obtained at new diagnosis, from a patient treated with antithyroid drugs. This sequence joins TRBV18 and TRBJ1-5, with TRBD1 matching 9 bases. DNA of the CDR3: TGTGCCAGCTCACCATGGGAGGACAGGGGACCGCCCCAGCATTTT. This sequence encodes CASSPWEDRGPPQHF.